The sequence of this T cell receptor beta chain was determined in a study of blood T cell repertoires in COVID-19. Deletions cut 7 bases from V and 6 bases from J, with 15 bases between. Germline values: CDR1 SGHAT, CDR2 FQDESV (reference sequence). The CDR3 length is 13 residues. The data were produced by immunoSEQ multiplex PCR, yet TCRdb's version contains in-frame clones alone and is incomplete. The repertoire holds fewer than 400,000 clones, about nine tenths seen once, with 1.7% in the top ten. Participants were aged 18 to 89 years from about two dozen US areas. Clinical history as reported by participants underpinned cohort assignment.

The TCR sequence derives from a woman aged 25 to 45 who had recovered from COVID-19. The specimen was PBMCs or T cells enriched from blood (not recorded which). The chain combines TRBV11-1 with TRBJ2-5; tentatively, D is TRBD2 (5 bases). The chain's CDR3 is CASTGEGMKTQYF. As DNA, the CDR3 is TGTGCCAGCACCGGAGAGGGCATGAAGACCCAGTACTTC.